The next 20 T cell receptor beta chains were all read from a single sample in a study of beta chain features in type 1 diabetes. The isolated RNA, all of it, was reverse transcribed, so expressed TCRB transcripts were what got sequenced. The method was immunoSEQ multiplex PCR; TCRdb's version includes in-frame clones alone and lacks a portion of them. The repertoire consists of 450,000 or so clones, with approximately 10% occurring once and the leading ten covering approximately 0.05%. What was sequenced was naive CD4+ T cells from blood. Every receptor here comes from a woman aged 18-29 years in good health.

The CDR3 nucleotides read TGCGCCAGCAGCGTCTTGTGGGGAGAGACCCAGTACTTC. Protein product: CASSVLWGETQYF. The chain links TRBV4-3 to TRBJ2-5, with D hard to call. With 5 bases removed from V and 4 bases from J, the gap between germline ends came to 11 bases. Per the germline V gene, CDR1 is LGHNA and CDR2 is YSLEER. The CDR3 sequence is 13 residues long.

CDR3 coding DNA: TGTGCCAGCAGCTTGGGCCGGGGGAACACTGAAGCTTTCTTT. As protein: CASSLGRGNTEAFF. This chain connects TRBV11-1 to TRBJ1-1; D call uncertain. The CDR3 length is 14 residues. Germline-derived CDR1 and CDR2 are SGHAT and FQDESV (reference sequence). Trimming stripped 3 bases from V and 1 base from J, with 9 bases between.

Only a few counts were recorded for this clone. Other nucleotide sequences from this sample produce the same CDR3. J is TRBJ1-2 and V is TRBV30; D is unclear. The CDR3 totals 11 residues. Germline lookup yields CDR1 GTSNPN and CDR2 SVGIG (reference sequence). Trimming stripped 3 bases from V and 5 bases from J, with 7 bases between. Here the CDR3 reads CAWRGGYGYTF. DNA for the CDR3: TGTGCCTGGAGGGGAGGTTATGGCTACACCTTC.

Worth noting for this clone: This sample also contains other DNA sequences that code for the same CDR3. The chain carries TRBV5-1 and TRBJ2-5; no clear D. Between the trimmed V and J ends, which lost 2 bases and 3 bases, there was a span of 8 bases. The CDR3 contains 13 residues. Per germline, CDR1 SGHRS and CDR2 YFSETQ. As DNA, the CDR3 is TGCGCCAGCAGCTTAGGGTCGAAAGAGACCCAGTACTTC. As protein: CASSLGSKETQYF.

As concerns this clone: This sample also contains other DNA sequences that code for the same CDR3. This sequence joins TRBV4-3 and TRBJ2-5, with D uncertain. The CDR3 consists of 13 residues. The germline V gene has CDR1 LGHNA and CDR2 YSLEER. V was shortened by 1 base and J by 5 bases, with 8 bases between the two germline ends. CDR3 nucleotides: TGCGCCAGCAGCCAAGGCCCGCGGGAGACCCAGTACTTC. Protein sequence: CASSQGPRETQYF.

This clone was counted at least ten times. The J gene is TRBJ2-3, the V gene TRBV7-2; the match to TRBD2 covers 9 bases. This CDR3 is built from 16 residues. Germline lookup yields CDR1 SGHTA and CDR2 FQGNSA. V gave up 4 bases and J gave up 1 base; unmatched junction bases: 6. The CDR3 DNA reads as TGTGCCAGCAGCTCAGTGGCTAGCGGGGGCACAGATACGCAGTATTTT. As protein: CASSSVASGGTDTQYF.

This chain joins TRBV14 and TRBJ2-7; TRBD1 might be the D (7 bases). The germline gives CDR1 SGHDN, CDR2 FVKESK. The CDR3 runs 14 residues. The V end was cut by 6 bases, the J end by 0 bases, with 12 bases between. The CDR3 DNA reads TGTGCCAGCAGGAGACAGGGACTCTCCTACGAGCAGTACTTC. This sequence encodes CASRRQGLSYEQYF.

The chain couples TRBV7-3 to TRBJ2-3; TRBD2 matches 12 bases. The V segment lost 0 bases and the J segment 0 bases; nucleotides outside the gene matches: 7. The length of the CDR3 is 19 residues. Germline V gene data show CDR1 as SGHTA and CDR2 as FQGTGA. CDR3 amino acids: CASSLTVLAGGRSTDTQYF. DNA for the CDR3: TGTGCCAGCAGCTTAACCGTGCTAGCGGGGGGGCGCAGCACAGATACGCAGTATTTT.

In its sample, this clone was seen a few times. The gene calls are TRBV7-8 and TRBJ2-7, with 7 bases fitting TRBD2. Per germline, CDR1 SGHVS and CDR2 FQNEAQ. There are 14 residues in the CDR3. J was trimmed by 3 bases and V by 0 bases; bases with no gene match: 2. CDR3 DNA: TGTGCCAGCAGCTTAGCGGGAGGGAACTACGAGCAGTACTTC. Translating gives CASSLAGGNYEQYF.

There are a few counts of this clone. The V call is TRBV2, the J call TRBJ2-5; D is possibly TRBD1 or TRBD2 (6 bases each). This CDR3 spans 15 amino acids. Trimming shortened V by 0 bases and J by 7 bases, and 15 bases separated the two germline ends. Germline loops: CDR1 SNHLY, CDR2 FYNNEI. CDR3 protein: CASSEALSRGGTQYF. The CDR3 DNA reads TGTGCCAGCAGTGAAGCCTTGAGCAGGGGAGGGACCCAGTACTTC.

The rearrangement joins TRBV5-1 to TRBJ2-7; no firm D call. Deletions cut 0 bases from V and 7 bases from J, with 5 bases between. The CDR3 consists of 11 residues. The germline V gene has CDR1 SGHRS and CDR2 YFSETQ. Written as DNA, the CDR3 is TGCGCCAGCAGCTTGGAGGGTGAGCAGTACTTC. It encodes CASSLEGEQYF.

This clone has more than one count but fewer than ten. CDR3 amino acids: CASSELNEQFF. The CDR3 coding sequence is TGTGCCAGCAGTGAACTCAATGAGCAGTTCTTC. The genes are TRBV2 and TRBJ2-1; D remains unclear. The ends were cut back, 2 bases at V and 6 bases at J, with 2 bases in the middle. CDR1 is SNHLY, CDR2 FYNNEI, per germline. The CDR3 has 11 residues.

V usage is TRBV28 and J usage is TRBJ1-6; no firm D call. CDR3 length equals 13 residues. Germline lookup yields CDR1 MDHEN and CDR2 SYDVKM. With 6 bases removed from V and 12 bases from J, the gap between germline ends came to 15 bases. The CDR3 DNA reads TGTGCCAGCAGCCCCGGTATCGTCCAACCCCTCCACTTT. Its protein product is CASSPGIVQPLHF. Together with reference TRBV28 and TRBJ1-6, the CDR3 gives the full variable domain: DVKVTQSSRYLVKRTGEKVFLECVQDMDHENMFWYRQDPGLGLRLIYFSYDVKMKEKGDIPEGYSVSREKKERFSLILESASTNQTSMYLCASSPGIVQPLHFGNGTRLTVT.

The sample holds a few counts of this clone. V and J are TRBV28 and TRBJ2-5; D perhaps matches TRBD1 (6 bases). Germline values: CDR1 MDHEN, CDR2 SYDVKM. The CDR3 is 15 amino acids. V lost 3 bases to trimming and J lost 5 bases, with 16 bases between them. CDR3 nucleotide sequence: TGTGCCAGCAGTTTGCTGGGGGCTGGTTCGGAGACCCAGTACTTC. This encodes CASSLLGAGSETQYF.

V gene TRBV11-2 combines with J gene TRBJ2-1; D might be TRBD1 (6 bases). V lost 3 bases, J lost 8 bases, and 8 bases lay in between. This CDR3 region has 12 residues. Per the germline V gene, CDR1 is SGHAT and CDR2 is FQNNGV. The CDR3 bases are TGTGCCAGCAGCTTCCAGGGGTATGAGCAGTTCTTC. This sequence encodes CASSFQGYEQFF. Using reference TRBV11-2 and TRBJ2-1 for the parts outside the CDR3, the full variable domain is EAGVAQSPRYKIIEKRQSVAFWCNPISGHATLYWYQQILGQGPKLLIQFQNNGVVDDSQLPKDRFSAERLKGVDSTLKIQPAKLEDSAVYLCASSFQGYEQFFGPGTRLTVL.

The rearrangement joins TRBV7-2 to TRBJ2-1; D is uncertain. The CDR3 is 16 amino acids. V shed 5 bases and J shed 8 bases, with 22 bases lying between them. Germline lookup yields CDR1 SGHTA and CDR2 FQGNSA. For the CDR3, the DNA is TGTGCCAGCAGCCCCCCCGCTAGTAAGGGTTCAGATGAGCAGTTCTTC. Translated, it gives CASSPPASKGSDEQFF.

This clone has a handful of counts. This rearrangement joins TRBV4-1 to TRBJ1-1; D remains unclear. V shed 0 bases and J shed 7 bases, with 21 bases lying between them. This CDR3 contains 17 residues. Per germline, CDR1 MGHRA and CDR2 YSYEKL. CDR3 bases: TGCGCCAGCAGCCAAGATTTGGCCGCAGCCCGGGAAATTGAAGCTTTCTTT. This codes for CASSQDLAAAREIEAFF.

The chain combines TRBV14 with TRBJ2-6; unclear D gene. The CDR3 is 17 amino acids. V shed 0 bases and J shed 0 bases, with 9 bases lying between them. CDR1 and CDR2 (germline): SGHDN, FVKESK. The CDR3 DNA reads as TGTGCCAGCAGCCAAGATATCCCCCACTCTGGGGCCAACGTCCTGACTTTC. It specifies CASSQDIPHSGANVLTF.

The chain carries TRBV7-2 and TRBJ2-5; no reliable D call. The germline gives CDR1 SGHTA, CDR2 FQGNSA. The germline V and J ends were trimmed by 6 bases and 2 bases, with 10 bases remaining between them. This CDR3 is 13 amino acids long. Here the CDR3 DNA reads TGTGCCAGCAGGGCCGGCCTACAAGAGACCCAGTACTTC. The encoded protein is CASRAGLQETQYF.

The chain has TRBV7-9 and TRBJ1-3; 8 bases are shared with TRBD1. CDR3 length equals 16 residues. CDR1 is SEHNR and CDR2 is FQNEAQ in the germline V gene (reference sequence). Trimming at V came to 1 base and at J to 2 bases, leaving 4 bases not matched to a gene. CDR3 region: CASSLGTGSAGNTIYF. The CDR3 DNA follows: TGTGCCAGCAGCTTAGGGACAGGGTCCGCTGGAAACACCATATATTTT.